The 2 T cell receptor beta chains below all came from one sample that was sequenced in a study of T-cell memory formation after mild COVID-19. MiXCR, run by TCRdb on the 5' RACE reads, gives a single entry per CDR3 protein. The sample carries 400,000 to 500,000 distinct CDR3 sequences, roughly 20% recorded once. The specimen was PBMCs or a T cell subset sorted from them (not recorded which). Receptor source: an adult woman who had mild COVID-19 (a few samples of this study predate the infection). Cell type and time point are not known.

This clonotype occurred many times. This chain links TRBV6-5 with TRBJ2-2; D is ambiguous. The CDR3 extends over 12 amino acids. The germline CDR1 and CDR2 sequences are MNHEY and SVGAGI. Deletions cut 6 bases from V and 6 bases from J, with 8 bases between. CDR3 DNA: TGTGCCAGCAGCGTAAGGGCCGGGGAGCTGTTTTTT. Its translation is CASSVRAGELFF.

The sample holds a few counts of this clonotype. The chain carries TRBV5-1 and TRBJ2-3, with 10 bases aligning to TRBD2. This CDR3 contains 20 residues. CDR1 SGHRS and CDR2 YFSETQ come from the germline V gene. V dropped 5 bases and J dropped 0; count of bases not matched to a gene: 18. The CDR3 bases are TGCGCCAGCAGTCCTCATCTACTAGCGGGGCTAGGCAAAAGCACAGATACGCAGTATTTT. Translating it yields CASSPHLLAGLGKSTDTQYF.